The 10 T cell receptor beta chains given below trace back to one sample, sequenced in a study of monozygotic twins with inflammatory bowel disease. Following a re-call of the 5' RACE reads, TCRdb has one entry per CDR3 protein and lacks DNA. This table lists 300,000 to 400,000 distinct CDR3 sequences. Sequenced sample: blood. The receptors stem from a human donor with ulcerative colitis or Crohn's disease, or a healthy co-twin of an affected twin (not recorded which).

This chain connects TRBV28 to TRBJ1-5; TCRdb proposes TRBD1, but this gene call is untestable without DNA. The length of the CDR3 is 17 residues. Germline-derived CDR1 and CDR2 are MDHEN and SYDVKM. CDR3 loop: CASSTRGGAGSNQPQHF.

The V gene is TRBV27, the J gene TRBJ2-7; the TCRdb D gene call, TRBD2, has no DNA to confirm it. CDR1 and CDR2 from the germline V gene are MNHEY and SMNVEV (reference sequence). The CDR3 consists of 17 residues. CDR3 protein: CASSLLAGGLDLREQYF.

Here the CDR3 reads CSATPGTSAYNEQFF. The rearrangement uses TRBV20-1 and TRBJ2-1; TCRdb calls TRBD2, which cannot be checked without DNA. The length of the CDR3 is 15 residues. Per germline, CDR1 DFQATT and CDR2 SNEGSKA (reference sequence).

V gene TRBV12-3 or TRBV12-4 combines with J gene TRBJ1-2. CDR3 size: 14 residues. CDR3: CASSLRTARGGYTF.

CDR3 residues: CASRDYPNTGELFF. J is TRBJ2-2 and V is TRBV6-1. Germline CDR1 is MNHNS and CDR2 is SASEGT. CDR3 length: 14 residues.

The rearrangement links TRBV10-3 to TRBJ2-1; there is no DNA to check the TCRdb D call of TRBD1. The CDR3 consists of 12 residues. The germline CDR1 and CDR2 sequences are ENHRY and SYGVKD. The CDR3 protein is CAISGRGYEQFF.

The CDR3 sequence: CASSGGVRPEAFF. The chain combines TRBV12-3 or TRBV12-4 with TRBJ1-1; as DNA is missing, the TRBD1 call by TCRdb cannot be tested. The CDR3 consists of 13 residues.

The chain employs TRBV15 and TRBJ2-1; checking the TCRdb D call of TRBD1 is not possible without DNA. This CDR3 is built from 13 residues. Per germline, CDR1 LNHNV and CDR2 YYDKDF (reference sequence). CDR3 region: CATSRLQGDREFF.

The chain is built from TRBV21-1 and TRBJ2-3; no DNA is available, so the TRBD2 call from TCRdb remains unchecked. TRBV21-1 is marked as a pseudogene. The CDR3 has 19 amino acids. CDR3 region: CASSTKQATGGVNSDTQYF.

The chain couples TRBV6-1 to TRBJ2-7; TCRdb calls TRBD2, which cannot be checked without DNA. The CDR3 has 14 residues. CDR1 and CDR2 (germline): MNHNS, SASEGT. CDR3: CASSAEGGGHEQYF.